This section outlines one T cell receptor beta chain sequence together with its context. Its specificity is unknown. For the second PCR, which ran for roughly 7 to 11 cycles, a sample-barcoded 5' primer and a J-beta primer mix were used. Using its own MiXCR run on the 5' RACE reads, TCRdb lists one record per CDR3 protein. The data show about 1.4 million distinct CDR3 sequences, 45% to 70% seen once. The data were obtained in a study of blood T cells in healthy people across ages. General study findings and limits: Long-lived donors had more naive CD4+ cells and higher diversity than aged donors.

CDR1 is MNHEY and CDR2 is SVGAGI in the germline V gene. Trimming took off 2 bases at V and 5 bases at J, with 9 bases between the two ends. The CDR3 is 13 residues long. This chain joins TRBV6-5 and TRBJ1-1; unclear D gene. Sequences were obtained from blood. This TCR was recovered from a man aged 18 to 30 in good health. CDR3 loop: CASSYDSRTEAFF. In DNA, the CDR3 is TGTGCCAGCAGTTACGACTCTCGTACTGAAGCTTTCTTT.